The present T cell receptor (beta chain) was sequenced within a study of cytomegalovirus exposure and HLA in healthy donors. With 6 bases clipped from V and 4 bases from J, the junction kept 10 bases outside the gene matches. Germline CDR1 is SNHLY and CDR2 is FYNNEI. This CDR3 spans 15 amino acids. Regarding this clone: Antigen specificity is unknown.

Study-level findings and limits: Common viral pathogens (according to a later analysis) appeared linked to several of the most significant clusters.

The primer mix had 60 Vbeta and 13 Jbeta primers. The protocol was immunoSEQ multiplex PCR, while the TCRdb copy is restricted to in-frame clones and leaves out a portion. Of about 110,000 clones listed, approximately 80% are singletons. The sample comprised PBMCs. The chain employs TRBV2 and TRBJ2-3; the match to TRBD1 covers 7 bases. The sequence was collected from a man aged 45-65 years in good health and CMV-seronegative. CDR3 DNA: TGTGCCAGCAGCCGCGACAGGGTGTACCCAGATACGCAGTATTTT. Amino acid sequence: CASSRDRVYPDTQYF.